This T cell receptor (beta chain) was captured by sequencing in a study of T cell repertoires in cytomegalovirus infection (dated by TCRdb to the late 2010s). In terms of the full investigation: Recently identified HLA-C-restricted CMV epitopes, whose presentation resists viral immunomodulation, were targeted by peptide stimulations together with well-studied HLA-B-restricted epitopes. Donor HLA type was relevant to the analysis, as public TCR beta signatures indicated carriage of CMV infection together with the matching HLA type.

The treatment or condition label of this sample denotes: in vitro stimulation with specific CMV peptide epitopes to enrich CMV-specific T cells. The run used an Illumina HiSeq 1500. The raw public reads went through TCRdb reprocessing: fastp at Q25, MiXCR clone calling, in-frame beta chains kept. Here each entry gathers all rows of one CDR3 protein and keeps the most common genes and DNA. The sample contains about half a million distinct CDR3 sequences, roughly a third of them found a single time. The leading ten clones occupy 17% of the sample. The paper as a whole reports these results and caveats: In both this cohort and an independent cohort of 352 donors, the cumulative frequency of public TCR beta family members distinguished carriers of CMV infection plus the relevant HLA type. In the ex vivo response, HLA-C-restricted CMV-specific TCR beta clonotypes were dominant, and in two of eight donors the single most frequent clonotype came from this HLA-C-restricted group.

This clonotype was counted a single time. The specificity of this receptor is unknown. Base quality data are lacking; no much larger clone is found one base away. A lone read gives weak evidence. From the germline V gene (reference sequence), CDR1 is LNHDA and CDR2 is SQIVND. The V end loses 7 bases and the J end loses 9 bases, and a stretch of 16 bases separates them. Its CDR3 holds 14 amino acids, cysteine through phenylalanine. Only CDR3 DNA is held: 42 bases, read in frame from base 1. The sequence was obtained from a human donor in good health (CMV status not recorded). Some clones in this sample may be carry-over from other donors' samples. The rearranged chain carries TRBV19 and TRBJ1-6; the D gene lacks a confident call. Here the sequenced sample was cultured PBMCs, taken from culture after CMV antigen stimulation. The CDR3 corresponds to CASTPRMGSSPLHF. The bases are TGTGCCAGTACCCCCCGAATGGGGTCTTCACCCCTCCACTTT.